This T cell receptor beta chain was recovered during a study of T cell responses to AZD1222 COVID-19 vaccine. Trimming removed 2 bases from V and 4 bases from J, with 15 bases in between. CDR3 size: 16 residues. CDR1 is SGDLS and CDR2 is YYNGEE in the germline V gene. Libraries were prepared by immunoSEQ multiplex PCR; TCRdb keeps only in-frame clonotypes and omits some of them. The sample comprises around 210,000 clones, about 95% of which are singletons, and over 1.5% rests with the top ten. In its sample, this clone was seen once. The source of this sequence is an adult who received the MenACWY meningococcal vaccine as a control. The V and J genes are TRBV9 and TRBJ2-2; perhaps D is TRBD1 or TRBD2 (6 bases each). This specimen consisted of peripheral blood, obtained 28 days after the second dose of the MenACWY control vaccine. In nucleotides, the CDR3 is TGTGCCAGCAGCGTTGGGGGCCGGCGGGGCACCGGGGAGCTGTTTTTT. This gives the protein CASSVGGRRGTGELFF.